The 22 T cell receptor beta chains given below trace back to one sample, sequenced in a study of blood T cell repertoires in COVID-19. Repertoires were generated with immunoSEQ multiplex PCR, while TCRdb's copy carries only in-frame clones and drops some. The sample records about 140,000 clones, approximately 80% being singletons. Material for sequencing was peripheral blood. The receptors were gathered from an elderly woman in a cohort sampled during active or convalescent COVID-19.

The chain has TRBV27 and TRBJ2-3, with 10 positions matching TRBD2. The CDR3 length is 15 residues. Losses at the gene ends were 7 bases for V and 2 bases for J; bases not matched to a gene: 6. Germline V gene sequence: CDR1 MNHEY, CDR2 SMNVEV (reference sequence). The CDR3 sequence: CASTLLAGATDTQYF. The CDR3 nucleotides are TGTGCCAGCACCCTGCTAGCGGGGGCCACAGATACGCAGTATTTT.

The chain has TRBV9 and TRBJ1-1; D remains ambiguous. The V end was cut by 4 bases, the J end by 7 bases, with 11 bases between. Germline values: CDR1 SGDLS, CDR2 YYNGEE. This CDR3 spans 12 amino acids. CDR3 sequence reads: CASSSRTGEAFF. CDR3 coding DNA: TGTGCCAGCAGCTCTCGTACCGGTGAAGCTTTCTTT. The whole variable domain, filled in from reference TRBV9 and TRBJ1-1, reads DSGVTQTPKHLITATGQRVTLRCSPRSGDLSVYWYQQSLDQGLQFLIQYYNGEERAKGNILERFSAQQFPDLHSELNLSSLELGDSALYFCASSSRTGEAFFGQGTRLTVV.

The rearrangement uses TRBV14 and TRBJ1-1; D is possibly TRBD1 (6 bases). This CDR3 contains 15 residues. Germline V CDR1 and CDR2: SGHDN, FVKESK. V lost 3 bases and J 0 bases, leaving 11 bases between the germline ends. The CDR3 sequence: CASSQRGTMNTEAFF. CDR3 sequence (DNA): TGTGCCAGCAGCCAGAGGGGGACCATGAACACTGAAGCTTTCTTT. Drawing the rest from reference TRBV14 and TRBJ1-1, the complete variable domain is EAGVTQFPSHSVIEKGQTVTLRCDPISGHDNLYWYRRVMGKEIKFLLHFVKESKQDESGMPNNRFLAERTGGTYSTLKVQPAELEDSGVYFCASSQRGTMNTEAFFGQGTRLTVV.

The chain couples TRBV6-5 to TRBJ1-2; TRBD1 agrees at 8 bases. The CDR3 consists of 14 residues. Per the germline V gene, CDR1 is MNHEY and CDR2 is SVGAGI. Trimming removed 5 bases from V and 7 bases from J; junction bases left unmatched: 9. This chain's CDR3 is CASSKIGQGGGYTF. CDR3 in DNA: TGTGCCAGCAGTAAAATAGGACAGGGCGGTGGCTACACCTTC.

This clone turned up a few times. V gene TRBV3-1 (or the pseudogene TRBV3-2) combines with J gene TRBJ1-2; no clear D. This CDR3 comprises 12 residues. Trimming shortened V by 2 bases and J by 8 bases, and 9 bases separated the two germline ends. CDR1 and CDR2 (germline): LGHDT, YNNKEL (reference sequence). The CDR3 is CASSQTVGGYTF. The CDR3 bases are TGTGCCAGCAGCCAAACGGTGGGCGGCTACACCTTC.

The DNA for the CDR3 is TGTGCCAGCAGCCAGCAGGGGGGCACCGGGGAGCTGTTTTTT. Its protein is CASSQQGGTGELFF. The chain recombines TRBV7-9 with TRBJ2-2; a possible D gene is TRBD1 (7 bases). Trimming stripped 5 bases from V and 4 bases from J, with 11 bases between. CDR3 size: 14 residues. Germline V gene sequence: CDR1 SEHNR, CDR2 FQNEAQ (reference sequence). Full variable domain (missing parts from reference TRBV7-9 and TRBJ2-2): DTGVSQNPRHKITKRGQNVTFRCDPISEHNRLYWYRQTLGQGPEFLTYFQNEAQLEKSRLLSDRFSAERPKGSFSTLEIQRTEQGDSAMYLCASSQQGGTGELFFGEGSRLTVL.

CDR3 in amino acids: CASRGRGARGNTIYF. Here the CDR3 DNA reads TGTGCCAGCAGGGGCCGGGGGGCGAGAGGAAACACCATATATTTT. The rearrangement uses TRBV5-8 and TRBJ1-3; tentatively, D is TRBD1 (6 bases). The CDR3 extends over 15 amino acids. From germline, CDR1 is SGHTS and CDR2 YDEGEE. The V end was cut by 5 bases, the J end by 4 bases, with 16 bases between.

Only one count was recorded for this clone. This chain links TRBV6-6 with TRBJ2-7; D is possibly TRBD2 (5 bases). V was trimmed by 4 bases and J by 6 bases, leaving 7 bases between them. CDR3 size: 11 residues. Germline V gene sequence: CDR1 MNHNY, CDR2 SVGAGI (reference sequence). CDR3 sequence: CASSSEGEQYV. CDR3 DNA sequence: TGTGCCAGCAGTTCCGAGGGCGAGCAGTACGTC.

The chain joins TRBV7-2 to TRBJ2-5, with TRBD1 matching 8 bases. The CDR3 runs to 14 residues. Germline assignment: CDR1 SGHTA and CDR2 FQGNSA. Trimming cost V 3 bases and J 5 bases; bases outside gene matches: 5. The CDR3 is CASSFRGRRETQYF. The CDR3 DNA reads TGTGCCAGCAGCTTCAGGGGGCGCCGGGAGACCCAGTACTTC.

V gene TRBV5-4 combines with J gene TRBJ1-1, with 7 bases fitting TRBD1. Per germline, CDR1 SGHNT and CDR2 YYREEE (reference sequence). Trimming took 3 bases from V and 10 from J; bases not matched to a gene: 18. There are 16 residues in the CDR3. The CDR3 spells CASSSPRGQTQGGAFF. CDR3 in DNA: TGTGCCAGCAGCTCCCCCCGGGGACAGACCCAGGGGGGAGCTTTCTTT.

The rearrangement joins TRBV7-9 to TRBJ2-5; D is undetermined. The V and J ends lost 2 bases and 5 bases respectively, with 18 bases between them. Looked up from germline, CDR1 is SEHNR and CDR2 is FQNEAQ (reference sequence). The CDR3 contains 16 residues. Written as DNA, the CDR3 is TGTGCCAGCAGCTTAACGTATCTGGGCCCCCCGGAGACCCAGTACTTC. Translated, it gives CASSLTYLGPPETQYF.

The chain is built from TRBV27 and TRBJ2-1; 9 bases match TRBD2. The CDR3 consists of 15 residues. Germline-derived CDR1 and CDR2 are MNHEY and SMNVEV (reference sequence). After removal of 3 bases from V and 5 bases from J, the junction contained 5 bases not matched to a gene. CDR3 sequence (DNA): TGTGCCAGCAGTTTTAAGCGGGGGGATCACAATGAGCAGTTCTTC. It encodes CASSFKRGDHNEQFF.

The rearrangement joins TRBV4-1 to TRBJ2-7, with 12 bases lining up with TRBD1. This CDR3 comprises 17 residues. J lost 7 bases, V lost 3 bases, and 13 bases had no gene match. CDR1 and CDR2 from the germline V gene are MGHRA and YSYEKL. As DNA, the CDR3 is TGCGCCAGCAGCCATTTGAGGGGGACAGGGGGCGAGGGGGAGCAGTACTTC. It encodes CASSHLRGTGGEGEQYF.

V gene TRBV28 combines with J gene TRBJ1-4, with D hard to call. Trimming pared 1 base from V and 7 bases from J, leaving 7 bases between. CDR1 and CDR2 from the germline V gene are MDHEN and SYDVKM. The CDR3 length is 13 residues. The CDR3 protein is CASSLLAVEKLFF. The CDR3 nucleotides are TGTGCCAGCAGTTTATTAGCCGTTGAAAAACTGTTTTTT.

The J gene is TRBJ2-5, the V gene TRBV9, with 7 positions matching TRBD1. The CDR3 totals 13 residues. V gave up 4 bases and J gave up 4 bases; unmatched junction bases: 4. The germline CDR1 and CDR2 sequences are SGDLS and YYNGEE. The CDR3 DNA reads as TGTGCCAGCAGCTACCGACAGGGAGAGACCCAGTACTTC. This encodes CASSYRQGETQYF.

The rearrangement links TRBV28 to TRBJ2-7, with 8 nucleotides matching TRBD2. Germline-derived CDR1 and CDR2 are MDHEN and SYDVKM. The CDR3 is 16 amino acids. The V and J ends lost 7 bases and 7 bases, in that order; junction bases with no gene match: 18. In DNA form, the CDR3 reads TGTGCCAGCACCCCGGGGGGGGAAACCGGGGCTGGGGAGCAGTACTTC. This translates into CASTPGGETGAGEQYF.

There are a few counts of this clone. This chain connects TRBV7-8 to TRBJ1-1; D is ambiguous. The CDR3 loop spans 16 amino acids. CDR1 and CDR2 from the germline V gene are SGHVS and FQNEAQ. V was trimmed by 5 bases and J by 4 bases, leaving 20 bases between them. The CDR3: CASSLESGGWGTEAFF. The CDR3 DNA reads TGTGCCAGCAGCCTAGAGTCCGGCGGGTGGGGCACTGAAGCTTTCTTT.

This chain uses TRBV2 with TRBJ2-5, with D possibly TRBD2 on 5 matching bases. From germline, CDR1 is SNHLY and CDR2 FYNNEI. The CDR3 loop spans 15 amino acids. Trimming stripped 4 bases from V and 0 bases from J, with 12 bases between. CDR3 DNA sequence: TGTGCCAGCAGTGGAGGGTCCACGTACCAAGAGACCCAGTACTTC. It specifies CASSGGSTYQETQYF.

The chain uses TRBV5-1 and TRBJ1-4, with D unresolved. Trimming took off 3 bases at V and 4 bases at J, with 13 bases between the two ends. This CDR3 is built from 15 residues. Germline V gene sequence: CDR1 SGHRS, CDR2 YFSETQ. Here the CDR3 DNA reads TGCGCCAGCAGCTCCGCCGGAGGGTATAATGAAAAACTGTTTTTT. It codes for CASSSAGGYNEKLFF.

This chain joins TRBV6-5 and TRBJ2-1, with 13 bases lining up with TRBD2. The germline gives CDR1 MNHEY, CDR2 SVGAGI. After removal of 5 bases from V and 11 bases from J, the junction contained 6 bases not matched to a gene. The CDR3 is 14 residues long. CDR3 region: CASSTGTSGVQQFF. The CDR3 region has the DNA TGTGCCAGCAGTACCGGGACTAGCGGGGTTCAGCAGTTCTTC.

The CDR3 DNA is TGTGCCAGCAGTTATTATGGCAGGGGAGTCACCGGGGAGCTGTTTTTT. This codes for CASSYYGRGVTGELFF. This chain links TRBV6-2 or TRBV6-3 with TRBJ2-2, with a possible D match to TRBD1 (6 bases). From germline, CDR1 is MNHEY and CDR2 SVGEGT. V was clipped by 3 bases and J by 4 bases, with 15 bases between them. This CDR3 spans 16 amino acids.

The chain is built from TRBV11-2 and TRBJ2-2; D might be TRBD1 (6 bases). This CDR3 is 16 amino acids long. The V end was cut by 1 base, the J end by 2 bases, with 11 bases between. Germline V gene lookup returns CDR1 SGHAT and CDR2 FQNNGV. DNA of the CDR3: TGTGCCAGCAGCTTAGCAGGGGCCTTCAACACCGGGGAGCTGTTTTTT. Protein sequence: CASSLAGAFNTGELFF.